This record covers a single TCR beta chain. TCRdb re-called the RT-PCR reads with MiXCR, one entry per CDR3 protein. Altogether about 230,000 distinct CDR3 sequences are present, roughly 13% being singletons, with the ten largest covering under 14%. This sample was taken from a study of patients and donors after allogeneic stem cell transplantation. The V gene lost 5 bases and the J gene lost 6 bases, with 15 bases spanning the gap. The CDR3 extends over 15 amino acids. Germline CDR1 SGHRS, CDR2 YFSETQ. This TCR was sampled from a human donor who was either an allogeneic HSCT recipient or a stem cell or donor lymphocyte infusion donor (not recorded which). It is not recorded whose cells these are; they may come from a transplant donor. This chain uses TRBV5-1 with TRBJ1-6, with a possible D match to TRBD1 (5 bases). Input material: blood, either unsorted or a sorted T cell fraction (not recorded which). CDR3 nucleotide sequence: TGCGCCAGCAGATATTCCGGGACTTCTAATTCACCCCTCCACTTT. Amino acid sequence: CASRYSGTSNSPLHF.